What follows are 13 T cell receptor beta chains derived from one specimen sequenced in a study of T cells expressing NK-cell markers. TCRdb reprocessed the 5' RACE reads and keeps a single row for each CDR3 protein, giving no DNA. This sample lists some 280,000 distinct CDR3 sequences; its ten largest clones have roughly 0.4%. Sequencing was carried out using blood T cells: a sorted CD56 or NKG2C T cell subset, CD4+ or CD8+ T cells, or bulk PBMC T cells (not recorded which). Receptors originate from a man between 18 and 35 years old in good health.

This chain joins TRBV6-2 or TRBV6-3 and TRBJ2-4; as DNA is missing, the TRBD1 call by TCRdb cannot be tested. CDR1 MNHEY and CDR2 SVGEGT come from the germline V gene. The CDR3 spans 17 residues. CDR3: CASSYSSGRGVKNIQYF.

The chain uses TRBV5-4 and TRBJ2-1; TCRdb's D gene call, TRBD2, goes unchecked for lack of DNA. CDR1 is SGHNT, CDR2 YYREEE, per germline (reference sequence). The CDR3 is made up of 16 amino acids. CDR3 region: CASSRPTSGTWDEQFF.

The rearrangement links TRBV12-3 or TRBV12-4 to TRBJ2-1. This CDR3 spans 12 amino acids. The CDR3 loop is CASRVLNNEQFF.

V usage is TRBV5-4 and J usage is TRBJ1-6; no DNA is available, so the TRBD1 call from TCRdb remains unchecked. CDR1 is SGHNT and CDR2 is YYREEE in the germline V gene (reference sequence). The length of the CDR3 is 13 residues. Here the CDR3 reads CASSLAPGSPLHF.

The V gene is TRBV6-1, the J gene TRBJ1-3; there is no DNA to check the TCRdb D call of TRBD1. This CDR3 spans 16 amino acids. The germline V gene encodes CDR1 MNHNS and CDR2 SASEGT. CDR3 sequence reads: CASRTGQGISGNTIYF.

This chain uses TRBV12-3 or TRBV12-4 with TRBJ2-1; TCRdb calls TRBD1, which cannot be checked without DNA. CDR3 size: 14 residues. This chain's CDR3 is CASSPRRELNEQFF.

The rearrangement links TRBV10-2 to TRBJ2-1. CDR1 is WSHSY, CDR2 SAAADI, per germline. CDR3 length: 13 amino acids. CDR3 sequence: CASSGASINEQFF.

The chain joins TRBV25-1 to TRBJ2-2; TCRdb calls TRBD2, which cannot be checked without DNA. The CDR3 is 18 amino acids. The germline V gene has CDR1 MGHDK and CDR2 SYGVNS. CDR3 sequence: CASSASGTSGIDTGELFF.

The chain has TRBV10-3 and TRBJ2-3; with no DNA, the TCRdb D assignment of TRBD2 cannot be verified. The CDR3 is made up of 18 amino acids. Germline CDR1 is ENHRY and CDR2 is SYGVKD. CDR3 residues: CAISRPSGRGRSTDTQYF.

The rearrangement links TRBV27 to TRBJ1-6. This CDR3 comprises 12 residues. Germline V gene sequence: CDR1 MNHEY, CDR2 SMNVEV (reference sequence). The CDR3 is CASCRQNSPLHF.

This CDR3 reads CSVAGRVTDTQYF. V and J are TRBV29-1 and TRBJ2-3; TCRdb outputs TRBD2, but without DNA this stays unchecked. CDR1 SQVTM and CDR2 ANQGSEA come from the germline V gene. The CDR3 has 13 residues.

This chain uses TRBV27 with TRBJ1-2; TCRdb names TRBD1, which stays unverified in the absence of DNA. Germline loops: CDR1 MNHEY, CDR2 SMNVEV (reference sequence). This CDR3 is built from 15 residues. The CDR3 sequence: CASSTNTGGDGGYTF.

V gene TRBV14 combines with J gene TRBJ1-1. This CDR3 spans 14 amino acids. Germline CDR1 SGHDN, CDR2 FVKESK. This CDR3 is CASSQVQINTEAFF. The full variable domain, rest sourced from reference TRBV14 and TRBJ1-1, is EAGVTQFPSHSVIEKGQTVTLRCDPISGHDNLYWYRRVMGKEIKFLLHFVKESKQDESGMPNNRFLAERTGGTYSTLKVQPAELEDSGVYFCASSQVQINTEAFFGQGTRLTVV.